A single sample gave rise to the 27 T cell receptor beta chains below, sequenced in a study of graft-versus-host responses after intestinal transplantation. Their antigens are not known. TCRdb's copy holds only in-frame clones and misses some; the assay was immunoSEQ multiplex PCR. The repertoire holds approximately 90,000 clones, with about 87% as singletons. The sequencing here drew on unstimulated CD4+ T cells sorted from spleen or lymph node cells, taken before transplant. The origin of the receptors is a human donor who was the organ donor for an intestinal transplant.

The chain employs TRBV7-6 and TRBJ1-3; D ambiguous. Trimming removed 3 bases from V and 2 bases from J, with 8 bases in between. The germline gives CDR1 SGHVS, CDR2 FNYEAQ. The CDR3 totals 14 residues. The CDR3 loop reads CASSFGGPGNTIYF. As DNA, the CDR3 is TGTGCCAGCAGCTTTGGTGGGCCTGGAAACACCATATATTTT.

V gene TRBV5-1 combines with J gene TRBJ2-3; 8 bases fit TRBD1. V was clipped by 4 bases and J by 2 bases; unmatched bases: 6. Germline loops: CDR1 SGHRS, CDR2 YFSETQ. The CDR3 extends over 15 amino acids. The CDR3 nucleotides are TGCGCCAGCAGCCCCAGGGGGCCCCCCACAGATACGCAGTATTTT. Amino acid sequence: CASSPRGPPTDTQYF.

The chain recombines TRBV5-1 with TRBJ2-7; the D gene is possibly TRBD2 (6 bases). With 0 bases removed from V and 4 bases from J, the gap between germline ends came to 17 bases. The CDR3 extends over 16 amino acids. Looked up from germline, CDR1 is SGHRS and CDR2 is YFSETQ. CDR3 DNA sequence: TGCGCCAGCAGCTTGGGGGCTGGCGGGAAGAATTACGAGCAGTACTTC. It translates to CASSLGAGGKNYEQYF. Drawing the rest from reference TRBV5-1 and TRBJ2-7, the complete variable domain is KAGVTQTPRYLIKTRGQQVTLSCSPISGHRSVSWYQQTPGQGLQFLFEYFSETQRNKGNFPGRFSGRQFSNSRSEMNVSTLELGDSALYLCASSLGAGGKNYEQYFGPGTRLTVT.

The chain is built from TRBV9 and TRBJ1-2; 7 nucleotides agree with TRBD1. This CDR3 is built from 15 residues. The V gene's germline CDR1 is SGDLS and CDR2 YYNGEE. The V and J ends lost 7 bases and 7 bases, in that order; junction bases with no gene match: 16. The CDR3 loop reads CASGSRGRKGSGYTF. DNA of the CDR3: TGTGCCAGCGGTTCTAGGGGGCGAAAGGGTTCTGGCTACACCTTC. The whole variable domain, remainder taken from reference TRBV9 and TRBJ1-2, is DSGVTQTPKHLITATGQRVTLRCSPRSGDLSVYWYQQSLDQGLQFLIQYYNGEERAKGNILERFSAQQFPDLHSELNLSSLELGDSALYFCASGSRGRKGSGYTFGSGTRLTVV.

The rearrangement joins TRBV4-1 to TRBJ2-4; tentatively, D is TRBD2 (6 bases). Germline V gene lookup returns CDR1 MGHRA and CDR2 YSYEKL. V was pared by 3 bases and J by 0 bases, with 12 bases between. The length of the CDR3 is 16 residues. The CDR3 DNA sequence: TGCGCCAGCAGCCAGGGGCGGGGCCTAGCCAAAAACATTCAGTACTTC. It is translated as CASSQGRGLAKNIQYF.

This chain links TRBV5-8 with TRBJ2-5; 7 bases map to TRBD1. In germline, CDR1 is SGHTS, CDR2 YDEGEE. The CDR3 loop spans 16 amino acids. The junction had 16 bases not matched to a gene; V was cut back by 6 bases and J by 5 bases. The DNA for the CDR3 is TGTGCCAGCACCGAGGGGACAGCCCCAAGGTCGGAGACCCAGTACTTC. It is translated as CASTEGTAPRSETQYF.

The rearrangement links TRBV9 to TRBJ1-1; 7 bases line up with TRBD1. Unmatched junction bases numbered 4, after V lost 2 bases and J lost 6 bases. CDR3 length: 13 amino acids. CDR1 and CDR2 from the germline V gene are SGDLS and YYNGEE. In DNA form, the CDR3 reads TGTGCCAGCAGCGTCGACAGGGATGCTGAAGCTTTCTTT. Translated, it gives CASSVDRDAEAFF.

The J gene is TRBJ2-3, the V gene TRBV7-2; D is unresolved. The CDR3 sequence is 14 residues long. V was trimmed by 2 bases and J by 0 bases, leaving 6 bases between them. CDR1 and CDR2 from the germline V gene are SGHTA and FQGNSA. The CDR3 spells CASSLLSSTDTQYF. CDR3 coding DNA: TGTGCCAGCAGCTTATTGTCGAGCACAGATACGCAGTATTTT. The whole variable domain, remainder taken from reference TRBV7-2 and TRBJ2-3, is GAGVSQSPSNKVTEKGKDVELRCDPISGHTALYWYRQSLGQGLEFLIYFQGNSAPDKSGLPSDRFSAERTGGSVSTLTIQRTQQEDSAVYLCASSLLSSTDTQYFGPGTRLTVL.

The chain uses TRBV18 and TRBJ2-7; the match to TRBD1 covers 8 bases. Germline CDR1 is KGHSH and CDR2 is LQKENI. The CDR3 is 15 amino acids. The J segment lost 0 bases and the V segment lost 5 bases, leaving 6 bases of the junction unmatched. The CDR3 DNA is TGTGCCAGCTCAACCAAGGACAGGGCCTCCTACGAGCAGTACTTC. Translation: CASSTKDRASYEQYF. Complete variable domain (other parts from reference TRBV18 and TRBJ2-7): NAGVMQNPRHLVRRRGQEARLRCSPMKGHSHVYWYRQLPEEGLKFMVYLQKENIIDESGMPKERFSAEFPKEGPSILRIQQVVRGDSAAYFCASSTKDRASYEQYFGPGTRLTVT.

The J gene is TRBJ2-5, the V gene TRBV18; TRBD2 aligns across 12 bases. Trimming at V came to 3 bases and at J to 3 bases, leaving 5 bases not matched to a gene. Germline-derived CDR1 and CDR2 are KGHSH and LQKENI. This CDR3 comprises 16 residues. The CDR3, as DNA: TGTGCCAGCTCACCCCCGTCTAGCGGGGGGGAAGAGACCCAGTACTTC. Residues: CASSPPSSGGEETQYF.

This clone has only one observation. The V and J genes are TRBV6-5 and TRBJ1-4, with TRBD1 identical over 8 bases. CDR3 length: 15 residues. Trimming cost V 8 bases and J 4 bases; bases outside gene matches: 9. Germline V gene data show CDR1 as MNHEY and CDR2 as SVGAGI. For the CDR3, the DNA is TGTGCCAGCGTAAGGACAGGGCGACTTAATGAAAAACTGTTTTTT. This encodes CASVRTGRLNEKLFF.

J is TRBJ2-7 and V is TRBV6-5, with TRBD1 matching 8 bases. With V trimmed by 6 bases and J by 4 bases, 8 bases remained unmatched. The CDR3 extends over 14 amino acids. The germline V gene encodes CDR1 MNHEY and CDR2 SVGAGI. This CDR3 reads CASRARQGWYEQYF. Written as DNA, the CDR3 is TGTGCCAGCAGAGCCCGACAGGGGTGGTACGAGCAGTACTTC.

V gene TRBV28 combines with J gene TRBJ1-1; 9 bases match TRBD1. CDR3 length: 13 residues. CDR1 MDHEN and CDR2 SYDVKM come from the germline V gene. With V trimmed by 6 bases and J by 11 bases, 10 bases remained unmatched. DNA of the CDR3: TGTGCCAGCAGCAATCCGGGACAGGGAGTCGCTTTCTTT. This codes for CASSNPGQGVAFF.

This chain joins TRBV6-5 and TRBJ1-1; D is unresolved. This CDR3 has 14 amino acids. V was cut by 0 bases and J by 0 bases, with 5 bases left in between. Germline values: CDR1 MNHEY, CDR2 SVGAGI. The CDR3 DNA follows: TGTGCCAGCAGTTACTCCCCCTTGAACACTGAAGCTTTCTTT. Its protein is CASSYSPLNTEAFF.

The chain combines TRBV4-1 with TRBJ2-3, with TRBD2 as a possible D gene (5 bases). CDR1 is MGHRA and CDR2 is YSYEKL in the germline V gene. CDR3 length equals 15 residues. The V end was cut by 3 bases, the J end by 0 bases, with 10 bases between. In DNA form, the CDR3 reads TGCGCCAGCAGCCAGGCTAGCAGGAGCACAGATACGCAGTATTTT. Translation: CASSQASRSTDTQYF.

This sequence joins TRBV7-2 and TRBJ1-2; unclear D gene. Trimming removed 6 bases from V and 7 bases from J, with 12 bases in between. There are 12 residues in the CDR3. Germline loops: CDR1 SGHTA, CDR2 FQGNSA. The CDR3 is CASRLTGLGYTF. In nucleotides, the CDR3 is TGTGCCAGCAGGTTGACTGGCCTTGGCTACACCTTC.

V is TRBV2 and J is TRBJ1-5, with unresolved D. The CDR3 is 11 amino acids. From germline, CDR1 is SNHLY and CDR2 FYNNEI. Deletions cut 4 bases from V and 7 bases from J, with 5 bases between. This chain's CDR3 is CASSGGQPQHF. The CDR3 DNA reads TGTGCCAGCAGTGGCGGACAGCCCCAGCATTTT. Complete variable domain (other parts from reference TRBV2 and TRBJ1-5): EPEVTQTPSHQVTQMGQEVILRCVPISNHLYFYWYRQILGQKVEFLVSFYNNEISEKSEIFDDQFSVERPDGSNFTLKIRSTKLEDSAMYFCASSGGQPQHFGDGTRLSIL.

The chain combines TRBV2 with TRBJ1-5, with D perhaps TRBD1 (6 bases). CDR3 size: 14 residues. Trimming shortened V by 2 bases and J by 6 bases, and 11 bases separated the two germline ends. Germline values: CDR1 SNHLY, CDR2 FYNNEI. This CDR3 reads CASSELGAGQPQHF. The CDR3 DNA is TGTGCCAGCAGTGAATTGGGGGCAGGTCAGCCCCAGCATTTT.

This chain uses TRBV28 with TRBJ2-5, with TRBD2 identical over 11 bases. The J call is uncertain, as TRBJ2-7 better fits the DNA end. Germline V gene sequence: CDR1 MDHEN, CDR2 SYDVKM. The CDR3 loop spans 14 amino acids. CDR3 DNA: TGTGCCAGCAGTGTAGCGGGAGGGGTACCCGAGCAGTACTTC. Translation: CASSVAGGVPEQYF.

CDR3 region: CASRDGLREQYF. CDR3 nucleotides: TGTGCCAGCAGGGATGGCCTGAGGGAGCAGTACTTC. The J gene is TRBJ2-7, the V gene TRBV28; D gene uncertain. Trimming took off 6 bases at V and 7 bases at J, with 13 bases between the two ends. Per germline, CDR1 MDHEN and CDR2 SYDVKM. There are 12 residues in the CDR3.

J is TRBJ1-6 and V is TRBV6-5, with 8 bases fitting TRBD1. With 0 bases clipped from V and 7 bases from J, the junction kept 5 bases outside the gene matches. CDR1 is MNHEY, CDR2 SVGAGI, per germline. The CDR3 sequence is 16 residues long. The CDR3 nucleotides are TGTGCCAGCAGTTACTCGAACAGGGGGTTGAATTCACCCCTCCACTTT. Translated: CASSYSNRGLNSPLHF.

The chain is built from TRBV18 and TRBJ1-6; D might be TRBD1 (6 bases). This CDR3 is built from 16 residues. Trimming took 10 bases from V and 3 from J, leaving 19 bases between them. CDR1 and CDR2 (germline): KGHSH, LQKENI. In DNA, the CDR3 is TGTGCCACCACCACCCAGGGGTCGGGCTATAATTCACCCCTCCACTTT. Encoded protein: CATTTQGSGYNSPLHF.

The chain couples TRBV4-1 to TRBJ1-3; 10 nucleotides line up with TRBD1. This CDR3 is built from 16 residues. The germline CDR1 and CDR2 sequences are MGHRA and YSYEKL. J gave up 2 bases and V 5 bases, and 6 bases lay outside the gene matches. As DNA, the CDR3 is TGCGCCAGCAGCGGGACCGGGACAGGGGCTGGAAACACCATATATTTT. Translated, it gives CASSGTGTGAGNTIYF.

This rearrangement joins TRBV27 to TRBJ2-3, with 13 bases fitting TRBD2. Per germline, CDR1 MNHEY and CDR2 SMNVEV (reference sequence). There are 16 residues in the CDR3. Trimming removed 2 bases from V and 3 bases from J; junction bases left unmatched: 2. CDR3 region: CASSLTTSGRTDTQYF. CDR3 nucleotides: TGTGCCAGCAGTTTAACGACTAGCGGGAGGACAGATACGCAGTATTTT.

The chain uses TRBV11-2 and TRBJ2-6; 8 bases map to TRBD1. Germline loops: CDR1 SGHAT, CDR2 FQNNGV. The CDR3 consists of 16 residues. V trimming: 5 bases; J trimming: 4 bases; junction bases outside the gene matches: 7. The CDR3 spells CASSEIRGLGANVLTF. The DNA for the CDR3 is TGTGCCAGCAGCGAAATCAGGGGGCTCGGGGCCAACGTCCTGACTTTC.

This clone has just a few counts. This rearrangement joins TRBV6-1 to TRBJ2-1; D call uncertain. From germline, CDR1 is MNHNS and CDR2 SASEGT. The length of the CDR3 is 13 residues. V lost 8 bases and J 6 bases, leaving 14 bases between the germline ends. The CDR3 protein is CASVPGWPNEQFF. CDR3 nucleotide sequence: TGTGCCAGCGTGCCTGGTTGGCCCAATGAGCAGTTCTTC.

The chain has TRBV7-2 and TRBJ1-1, with D perhaps matching TRBD1 (6 bases). Trimming shortened V by 3 bases and J by 3 bases, and 11 bases separated the two germline ends. There are 14 residues in the CDR3. Germline V CDR1 and CDR2: SGHTA, FQGNSA. The CDR3 reads CASSFQGSDTEAFF. The CDR3 nucleotides are TGTGCCAGCAGCTTTCAGGGGTCGGACACTGAAGCTTTCTTT.